This TCR beta chain was retrieved from a study of control samples from healthy donors and cancer patients (dated by TCRdb to 2020 to 2022). V is reduced by 4 bases and J by 5 bases, leaving a spacing of 20 bases between them. Its CDR3 holds 16 amino acids, cysteine through phenylalanine. Just CDR3 DNA is preserved here, 48 bases in frame from base 1. The germline V gene gives CDR1 as SGDLS and CDR2 as YYNGEE. The library came from the immunoSEQ multiplex PCR assay. In its TCRdb copy, this immuneACCESS table keeps in-frame sequences only and misses some clones. Where compared with another copy, unresolved V genes explain less than half of these, and the others have no known cause. For this sample there are around 250,000 clones; over 70% appear just once. Of the sample, about 14% is held by the ten largest clones. On this clone itself: Its antigen is currently not known. No base quality information exists; no much larger clone differs at one position.

The chain is made from TRBV9 and TRBJ2-3; the D gene is perhaps TRBD1 or TRBD2, each of them matching over 5 bases. Sequencing was done on a sample of PBMCs. This TCR derives from a woman aged 55-70 years with lung cancer. Here is the DNA: TGTGCCAGCAGCTTAGACACCGGGACCACGGGAGATACGCAGTATTTT. It specifies CASSLDTGTTGDTQYF.